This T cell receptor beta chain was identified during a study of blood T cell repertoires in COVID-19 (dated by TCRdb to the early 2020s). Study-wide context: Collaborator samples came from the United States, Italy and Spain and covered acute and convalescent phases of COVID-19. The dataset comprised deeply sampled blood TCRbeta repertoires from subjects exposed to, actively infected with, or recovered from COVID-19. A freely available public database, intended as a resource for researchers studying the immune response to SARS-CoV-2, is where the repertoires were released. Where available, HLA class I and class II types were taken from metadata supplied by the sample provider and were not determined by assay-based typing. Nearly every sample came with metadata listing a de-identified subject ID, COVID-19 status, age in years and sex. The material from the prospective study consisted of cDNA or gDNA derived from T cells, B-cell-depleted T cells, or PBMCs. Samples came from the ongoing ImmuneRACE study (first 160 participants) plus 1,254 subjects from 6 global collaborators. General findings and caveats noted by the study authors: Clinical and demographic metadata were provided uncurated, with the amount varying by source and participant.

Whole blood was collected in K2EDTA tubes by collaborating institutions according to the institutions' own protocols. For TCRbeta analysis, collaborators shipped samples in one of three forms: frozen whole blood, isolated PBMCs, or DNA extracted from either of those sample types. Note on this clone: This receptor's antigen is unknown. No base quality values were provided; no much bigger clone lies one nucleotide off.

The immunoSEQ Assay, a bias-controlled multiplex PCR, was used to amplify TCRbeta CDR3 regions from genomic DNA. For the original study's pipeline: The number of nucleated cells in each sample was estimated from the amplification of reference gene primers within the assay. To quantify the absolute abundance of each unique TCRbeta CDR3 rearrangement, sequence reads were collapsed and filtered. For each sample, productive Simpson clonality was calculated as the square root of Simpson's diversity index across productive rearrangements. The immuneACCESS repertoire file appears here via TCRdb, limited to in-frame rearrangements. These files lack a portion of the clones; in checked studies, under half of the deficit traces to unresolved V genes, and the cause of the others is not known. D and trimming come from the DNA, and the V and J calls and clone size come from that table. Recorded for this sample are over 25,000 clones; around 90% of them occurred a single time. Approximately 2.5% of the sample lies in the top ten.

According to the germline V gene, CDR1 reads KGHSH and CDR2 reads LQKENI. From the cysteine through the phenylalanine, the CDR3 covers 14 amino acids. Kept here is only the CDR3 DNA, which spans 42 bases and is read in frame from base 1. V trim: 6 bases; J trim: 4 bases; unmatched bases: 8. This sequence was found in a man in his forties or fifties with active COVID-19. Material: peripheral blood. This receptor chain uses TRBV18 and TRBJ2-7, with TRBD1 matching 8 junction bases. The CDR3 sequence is CASSPGQEPYEQYF. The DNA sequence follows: TGTGCCAGCTCTCCGGGACAGGAGCCTTACGAGCAGTACTTC.